This record concerns one T cell receptor (beta chain) sequence. This clonotype was detected many times. The antigen this receptor binds is unknown. Per-base quality was not reported, and no clone a single base away is much larger than it. This entry is derived from a study of breast tumors, draining lymph nodes, adjacent tissues (dated by TCRdb to about 2016). Broadly, across the study: Breast cancer patients provided tumor, adjacent nontumor tissue and axillary lymph nodes, and the study compared the TCR beta repertoires across these three sources. In human breast cancer, the study set out to evaluate how tumor, surrounding tissue and draining lymph node repertoires relate to one another and whether T cells may move between these sites.

The axillary draining lymph nodes of breast cancer patients were the source of the lymph node samples. Sequencer: Illumina HiSeq 2000. Multiplex PCR amplification was used to build the TCR beta chain libraries. The amplified TCR beta chain products were analyzed by high-throughput sequencing. TCRdb reworked the public reads: Q25 trimming with fastp, MiXCR clone assembly, productive beta chains retained. Each record represents a unique CDR3 protein, reported with the most common genes and DNA among its rows. Present in this sample are over 250,000 distinct CDR3 sequences, 30% to 35% of which were seen just once. More than 1% of the sample comes from the top ten. Overall study outcomes, separate from this receptor: Rather than being directly demonstrated, the conclusion that tumor T cells originate in lymph nodes was presented as consistent with a hypothesis. The similarity between tumor and nontumor tissue repertoires was significantly greater in luminal-like breast cancer than in basal-like breast cancer. The data were judged consistent with most tumor T cells deriving from the lymph node and then expanding within tumor tissue. Tumor T-cell repertoires showed less diversity than lymph node repertoires and more diversity than nontumor tissue repertoires, and tumor T-cell repertoires showed preferential V and J gene usage.

The sequence came from a female donor with breast cancer. Some clones in this sample may be carry-over from other donors' samples. Sequencing used axillary lymph node tissue.

The CDR3 region reads CAISDPAGASTDTQYF. Here is the DNA: TGTGCCATCAGTGATCCTGCGGGAGCGAGCACAGATACGCAGTATTTT. In this chain, TRBV10-3 is recombined with TRBJ2-3, and TRBD2 aligns with 7 junction nucleotides. CDR1 ENHRY and CDR2 SYGVKD are derived from the germline V gene. The CDR3 sequence holds 16 residues, the cysteine and phenylalanine included. Here the CDR3 DNA is all that survives: 48 bases in frame from base 1. Compared with germline, V lacks 3 bases and J lacks 0 bases; bases without a gene match: 6.